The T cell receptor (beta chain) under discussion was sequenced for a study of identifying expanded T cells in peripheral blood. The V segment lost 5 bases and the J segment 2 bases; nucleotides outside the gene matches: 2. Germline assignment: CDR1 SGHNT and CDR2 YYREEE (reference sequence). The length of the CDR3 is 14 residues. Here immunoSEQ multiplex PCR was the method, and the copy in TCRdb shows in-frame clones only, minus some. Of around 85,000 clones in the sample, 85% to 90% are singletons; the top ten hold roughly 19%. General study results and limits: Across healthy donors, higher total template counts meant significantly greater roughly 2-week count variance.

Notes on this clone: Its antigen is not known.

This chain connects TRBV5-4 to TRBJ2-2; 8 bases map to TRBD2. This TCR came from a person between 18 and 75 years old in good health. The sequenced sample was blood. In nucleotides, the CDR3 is TGTGCCAGCAGAGCGGGGGCCAACACCGGGGAGCTGTTTTTT. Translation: CASRAGANTGELFF. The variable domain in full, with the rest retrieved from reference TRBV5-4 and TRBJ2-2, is ETGVTQSPTHLIKTRGQQVTLRCSSQSGHNTVSWYQQALGQGPQFIFQYYREEENGRGNFPPRFSGLQFPNYSSELNVNALELDDSALYLCASRAGANTGELFFGEGSRLTVL.